Below are 28 T cell receptor beta chains sequenced from a single sample in a study of CD8 T cells in ankylosing spondylitis. Antigens for these TCRs are unknown. Points from the study as a whole: Several highly homologous variants made up a TCR beta motif that seemed to typify ankylosing spondylitis blood.

TCRdb fed the 5' RACE reads into MiXCR, producing one record per CDR3 protein. The sample lists hundreds of thousands of distinct CDR3 sequences, roughly 10% occurring once. The material sequenced was blood, either unsorted or a sorted T cell fraction (not recorded which). These receptors were collected from a male donor with ankylosing spondylitis.

The genes are TRBV6-1 and TRBJ2-3, with 7 nucleotides matching TRBD2. CDR3 length: 13 residues. Germline values: CDR1 MNHNS, CDR2 SASEGT. J gave up 1 base and V 6 bases, and 1 base lay outside the gene matches. As DNA, the CDR3 is TGTGCCAGCAGGGGAGGGGGCACAGATACGCAGTATTTT. Residues: CASRGGGTDTQYF.

This chain uses TRBV7-2 with TRBJ1-3, with D maybe TRBD1 (5 bases). The V end was cut by 5 bases, the J end by 0 bases, with 14 bases between. The CDR3 covers 16 residues. The germline CDR1 and CDR2 sequences are SGHTA and FQGNSA. CDR3 nucleotides: TGTGCCAGCAGCCTGGGACCGAGCGACTCTGGAAACACCATATATTTT. Its protein product is CASSLGPSDSGNTIYF.

The chain uses TRBV20-1 and TRBJ2-1, with a weak D call TRBD2 (5 bases). The V end lost 0 bases, the J end lost 7 bases, and 10 bases lay between the germline ends. The CDR3 spans 13 residues. Germline CDR1 and CDR2: DFQATT and SNEGSKA (reference sequence). This chain's CDR3 is CSARDPSRNEQFF. CDR3 nucleotide sequence: TGCAGTGCTAGAGATCCTAGCAGGAATGAGCAGTTCTTC.

V is TRBV11-1 and J is TRBJ2-1; 16 positions agree with TRBD2. V lost 6 bases, J lost 0 bases, and 11 bases stayed unmatched. The CDR3 sequence is 20 residues long. Germline assignment: CDR1 SGHAT and CDR2 FQDESV (reference sequence). CDR3 in amino acids: CASSLTTGTSGRASYNEQFF. CDR3 sequence (DNA): TGTGCCAGCAGTTTAACTACCGGGACTAGCGGGAGGGCCTCCTACAATGAGCAGTTCTTC.

This clonotype has ten or more counts. This chain uses TRBV20-1 with TRBJ2-7; D possibly corresponds to TRBD2 (6 bases). Germline CDR1 is DFQATT and CDR2 is SNEGSKA (reference sequence). This CDR3 has 14 amino acids. The V end lost 4 bases, the J end lost 5 bases, and 18 bases lay between the germline ends. The CDR3 sequence is CSANGGTGSHEQYF. The CDR3 nucleotides are TGCAGTGCTAATGGGGGTACCGGGAGCCACGAGCAGTACTTC.

In its sample, this clonotype was seen a few times. This sequence joins TRBV4-2 and TRBJ2-7; the match to TRBD1 covers 12 bases. Trimming cost V 4 bases and J 5 bases; bases outside gene matches: 6. The CDR3 runs to 15 residues. Germline-derived CDR1 and CDR2 are LGHNA and YNFKEQ. The DNA of the CDR3 is TGTGCCAGCAGCCTCCCGGGACAGGGGGCGGACGAGCAGTACTTC. Its translation: CASSLPGQGADEQYF.

This clonotype was observed at least ten times. The chain combines TRBV29-1 with TRBJ2-5; TRBD2 matches at 9 bases. CDR1 and CDR2 from the germline V gene are SQVTM and ANQGSEA. The CDR3 runs to 13 residues. The V and J ends lost 5 bases and 1 base, in that order; junction bases with no gene match: 2. As DNA, the CDR3 is TGCAGCGTTTTGACTAGCGGCCAAGAGACCCAGTACTTC. It translates to CSVLTSGQETQYF. Together with reference TRBV29-1 and TRBJ2-5, the CDR3 gives the full variable domain: SAVISQKPSRDICQRGTSLTIQCQVDSQVTMMFWYRQQPGQSLTLIATANQGSEATYESGFVIDKFPISRPNLTFSTLTVSNMSPEDSSIYLCSVLTSGQETQYFGPGTRLLVL.

This clonotype was recorded many times. V is TRBV7-2 and J is TRBJ1-5; 7 bases agree with TRBD1. CDR1 is SGHTA, CDR2 FQGNSA, per germline. This CDR3 has 14 amino acids. The V and J ends lost 6 bases and 6 bases, in that order; junction bases with no gene match: 8. For the CDR3, the DNA is TGTGCCAGCAGTCTCAGACAGGGCCGTCAGCCCCAGCATTTT. This translates into CASSLRQGRQPQHF. The entire variable domain, with the rest obtained from reference TRBV7-2 and TRBJ1-5, is as follows: GAGVSQSPSNKVTEKGKDVELRCDPISGHTALYWYRQSLGQGLEFLIYFQGNSAPDKSGLPSDRFSAERTGGSVSTLTIQRTQQEDSAVYLCASSLRQGRQPQHFGDGTRLSIL.

The chain joins TRBV29-1 to TRBJ1-2; TRBD1 is a possible D gene (5 bases). Trimming removed 4 bases from V and 8 bases from J, with 11 bases in between. Germline lookup yields CDR1 SQVTM and CDR2 ANQGSEA. The CDR3 spans 11 residues. Here the CDR3 DNA reads TGCAGCGTTGTGCAGGGTAGGGGCTACACCTTC. Translation: CSVVQGRGYTF.

This clonotype was counted at least ten times. The rearrangement links TRBV29-1 to TRBJ2-1; D not resolved. The germline gives CDR1 SQVTM, CDR2 ANQGSEA. Trimming removed 8 bases from V and 6 bases from J, with 23 bases in between. The CDR3 loop spans 15 amino acids. CDR3 sequence: CSYRRDPIPTNEQFF. The DNA of the CDR3 is TGCAGCTACCGCAGAGATCCCATCCCAACCAATGAGCAGTTCTTC.

The CDR3 region is CASSEAHGDYEQYF. CDR3 DNA sequence: TGTGCCAGCAGTGAAGCCCACGGAGACTACGAGCAGTACTTC. V and J are TRBV6-1 and TRBJ2-7; no firm D call. Germline values: CDR1 MNHNS, CDR2 SASEGT. V was pared by 0 bases and J by 3 bases, with 9 bases between. The CDR3 runs to 14 residues.

This sequence joins TRBV11-1 and TRBJ2-1, with 14 bases that match TRBD2. CDR1 SGHAT and CDR2 FQDESV come from the germline V gene (reference sequence). V was pared by 3 bases and J by 7 bases, with 14 bases of the junction left unmatched. The CDR3 covers 19 residues. The CDR3 region has the DNA TGTGCCAGCAGCTTCTCCGGGACTAGCGGGAGTCGAAGAGTAAATGAGCAGTTCTTC. It specifies CASSFSGTSGSRRVNEQFF.

This clonotype was seen more than once but under ten times. The chain recombines TRBV10-3 with TRBJ2-1; 11 bases are shared with TRBD1. J lost 8 bases, V lost 4 bases, and 7 bases had no gene match. This CDR3 has 15 amino acids. CDR1 ENHRY and CDR2 SYGVKD come from the germline V gene. This chain's CDR3 is CAISGLGQGEHEQFF. CDR3 nucleotides: TGTGCCATCAGTGGTTTGGGACAGGGGGAACATGAGCAGTTCTTC.

The chain couples TRBV5-1 to TRBJ2-1; tentatively, D is TRBD2 (6 bases). The germline V gene has CDR1 SGHRS and CDR2 YFSETQ. This CDR3 is built from 15 residues. V lost 1 base, J lost 3 bases, and 11 bases lay in between. The CDR3 DNA reads TGCGCCAGCAGCTTGCGGAGCGGGTACTACAATGAGCAGTTCTTC. As protein: CASSLRSGYYNEQFF.

This clonotype was seen a handful of times. This chain links TRBV5-1 with TRBJ2-3; D is possibly TRBD1 (6 bases). The CDR3 is 13 residues long. Germline lookup yields CDR1 SGHRS and CDR2 YFSETQ. V gave up 7 bases and J gave up 2 bases, with 11 bases separating them. As DNA, the CDR3 is TGCGCCAGCGGCCGGGACAACACAGATACGCAGTATTTT. Amino acid sequence: CASGRDNTDTQYF.

This clonotype was observed many times. The V gene is TRBV20-1, the J gene TRBJ1-1; no clear D. Trimming left V 6 bases short and J 4 bases short, with 12 bases between. There are 12 residues in the CDR3. Germline-derived CDR1 and CDR2 are DFQATT and SNEGSKA (reference sequence). For the CDR3, the DNA is TGCAGTGCCCGACCCGGGTTCACTGAAGCTTTCTTT. Translating gives CSARPGFTEAFF.

The chain carries TRBV27 and TRBJ1-5, with TRBD1 matching 8 bases. CDR3 length: 16 amino acids. Trimming cost V 3 bases and J 1 base; bases outside gene matches: 5. Looked up from germline, CDR1 is MNHEY and CDR2 is SMNVEV (reference sequence). For the CDR3, the DNA is TGTGCCAGCAGTTTCCCGGCAGGGGGCAGCAATCAGCCCCAGCATTTT. This translates into CASSFPAGGSNQPQHF.

This clonotype has only a few counts. This chain links TRBV7-9 with TRBJ1-1; 7 nucleotides align to TRBD1. This CDR3 has 15 amino acids. The trim removed 6 bases at V and 4 bases at J, leaving 11 bases unmatched. Per germline, CDR1 SEHNR and CDR2 FQNEAQ (reference sequence). In DNA form, the CDR3 reads TGTGCCAGCAGGAACAGGGGCGGGAGGTCCACTGAAGCTTTCTTT. Its translation: CASRNRGGRSTEAFF.

This clonotype appeared many times. The V gene is TRBV4-3, the J gene TRBJ1-3; a possible D gene is TRBD1 (5 bases). The CDR3 is 15 amino acids. The V gene's germline CDR1 is LGHNA and CDR2 YSLEER. Trimming shortened V by 6 bases and J by 2 bases, and 14 bases separated the two germline ends. The CDR3 DNA reads TGCGCCAGCAGTCGGGGCTGGGGGGCTGGAAACACCATATATTTT. Translated, it gives CASSRGWGAGNTIYF.

The CDR3 sequence: CASSWTIETQYF. In DNA, the CDR3 is TGTGCCAGCAGCTGGACAATCGAGACCCAGTACTTC. The rearrangement uses TRBV5-5 and TRBJ2-5, with D possibly matching TRBD1 (5 bases). CDR3 size: 12 residues. V lost 3 bases and J 5 bases, leaving 8 bases between the germline ends. The germline CDR1 and CDR2 sequences are SGHKS and YYEKEE (reference sequence). The full variable domain, its missing parts supplied by reference TRBV5-5 and TRBJ2-5, is DAGVTQSPTHLIKTRGQQVTLRCSPISGHKSVSWYQQVLGQGPQFIFQYYEKEERGRGNFPDRFSARQFPNYSSELNVNALLLGDSALYLCASSWTIETQYFGPGTRLLVL.

In this sample, this clonotype turned up a few times. The chain has TRBV7-2 and TRBJ2-1; D call uncertain. V was clipped by 7 bases and J by 9 bases, with 13 bases between them. CDR1 and CDR2 (germline): SGHTA, FQGNSA. CDR3 length equals 12 residues. CDR3 DNA: TGTGCCAGCACCCGTAGCAAAGGTGAGCAGTTCTTC. Protein sequence: CASTRSKGEQFF.

This clonotype was seen ten or more times. The V gene is TRBV29-1, the J gene TRBJ2-7; 7 bases agree with TRBD1. The CDR3 is 14 amino acids. CDR1 and CDR2 from the germline V gene are SQVTM and ANQGSEA. J gave up 3 bases and V 6 bases, and 11 bases lay outside the gene matches. CDR3: CSVSTPGQNYEQYF. CDR3 DNA sequence: TGCAGCGTCTCTACCCCGGGACAGAACTACGAGCAGTACTTC.

The table lists this clonotype with a few counts. This chain joins TRBV5-1 and TRBJ1-2; D is unresolved. The CDR3 runs 11 residues. Germline loops: CDR1 SGHRS, CDR2 YFSETQ. The V and J ends lost 1 base and 6 bases respectively, with 4 bases between them. The CDR3 loop is CASSLNDGYTF. The CDR3 DNA sequence: TGCGCCAGCAGCTTGAATGATGGCTACACCTTC.

The chain uses TRBV3-1 and TRBJ1-1; 11 bases line up with TRBD1. V was pared by 0 bases and J by 4 bases, with 19 bases of the junction left unmatched. CDR1 is LGHDT and CDR2 is YNNKEL in the germline V gene (reference sequence). The CDR3 is 21 residues long. CDR3 amino acids: CASSQDTLGMDRGRKPTEAFF. The DNA for the CDR3 is TGTGCCAGCAGCCAAGATACATTGGGAATGGACAGGGGGCGCAAACCCACTGAAGCTTTCTTT.

This clonotype was observed a handful of times. The J gene is TRBJ1-6, the V gene TRBV2; no firm D call. V shed 3 bases and J shed 9 bases, with 12 bases lying between them. The CDR3 length is 14 residues. Germline V gives CDR1 SNHLY, CDR2 FYNNEI. The chain's CDR3 is CASSDISGLSPLHF. The DNA for the CDR3 is TGTGCCAGCAGTGATATTTCTGGGCTTTCACCCCTCCACTTT.

The rearrangement joins TRBV9 to TRBJ2-3; 8 bases line up with TRBD2. The CDR3 runs 14 residues. Germline V gene data show CDR1 as SGDLS and CDR2 as YYNGEE. V lost 6 bases, J lost 4 bases, and 7 bases stayed unmatched. CDR3 sequence reads: CASNPGGAADTQYF. The CDR3 coding sequence is TGTGCCAGCAACCCGGGGGGGGCGGCAGATACGCAGTATTTT. The variable domain in full, completed from reference TRBV9 and TRBJ2-3, reads DSGVTQTPKHLITATGQRVTLRCSPRSGDLSVYWYQQSLDQGLQFLIQYYNGEERAKGNILERFSAQQFPDLHSELNLSSLELGDSALYFCASNPGGAADTQYFGPGTRLTVL.

The chain combines TRBV7-6 with TRBJ1-1, with D maybe TRBD1 (6 bases). Germline V CDR1 and CDR2: SGHVS, FNYEAQ. Trimming pared 5 bases from V and 3 bases from J, leaving 10 bases between. The CDR3 sequence is 13 residues long. The CDR3 protein is CASSPGAHTEAFF. The CDR3 DNA reads TGTGCCAGCAGCCCAGGGGCTCACACTGAAGCTTTCTTT.

This clonotype was detected only a few times. The DNA for the CDR3 is TGTGCCAGCAGCCGATCCCCCGGTATTGGGTCCTACGAGCAGTACTTC. Translation gives CASSRSPGIGSYEQYF. This chain links TRBV12-3 or TRBV12-4 with TRBJ2-7; D is unresolved. The CDR3 is 16 amino acids. The V and J ends lost 6 bases and 1 base respectively, with 19 bases between them.